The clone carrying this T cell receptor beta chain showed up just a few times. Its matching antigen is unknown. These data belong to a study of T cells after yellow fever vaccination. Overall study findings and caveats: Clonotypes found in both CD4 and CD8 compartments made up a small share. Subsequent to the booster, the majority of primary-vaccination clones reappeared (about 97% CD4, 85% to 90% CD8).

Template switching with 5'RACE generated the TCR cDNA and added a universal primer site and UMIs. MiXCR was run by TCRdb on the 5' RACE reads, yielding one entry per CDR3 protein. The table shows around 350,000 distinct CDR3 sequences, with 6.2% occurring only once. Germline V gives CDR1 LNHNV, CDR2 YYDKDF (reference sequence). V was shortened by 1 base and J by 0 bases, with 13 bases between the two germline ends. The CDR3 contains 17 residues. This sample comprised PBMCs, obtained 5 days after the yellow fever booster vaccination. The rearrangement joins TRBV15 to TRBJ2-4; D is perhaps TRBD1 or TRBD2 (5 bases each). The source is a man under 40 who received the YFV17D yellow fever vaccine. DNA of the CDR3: TGTGCCACCAGCAGAGTGCACGGTGGGGGAGCCAAAAACATTCAGTACTTC. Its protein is CATSRVHGGGAKNIQYF.